One sample yielded the 19 T cell receptor beta chains listed below, sequenced in a study of T cell changes during pregnancy in multiple sclerosis. Sequenced by immunoSEQ multiplex PCR; TCRdb stores in-frame clones only, minus some. The table lists under 75,000 clones, around 91% of them singletons. This specimen consisted of peripheral blood, obtained in the third trimester of pregnancy. The receptors here all came from a female donor in good health, enrolled as a control in a pregnancy study.

This chain connects TRBV7-9 to TRBJ1-6; maybe TRBD1 (6 bases). V was pared by 3 bases and J by 7 bases, with 10 bases between. The CDR3 consists of 14 residues. Germline-derived CDR1 and CDR2 are SEHNR and FQNEAQ (reference sequence). The CDR3 bases are TGTGCCAGCAGCTTTGGGACAATAAATTCACCCCTCCACTTT. Protein: CASSFGTINSPLHF.

The chain uses TRBV9 and TRBJ2-5, with D tentatively TRBD1 (6 bases). Germline V gene data show CDR1 as SGDLS and CDR2 as YYNGEE. V was pared by 4 bases and J by 5 bases, with 15 bases between. This CDR3 is built from 14 residues. The CDR3 nucleotides are TGTGCCAGCAGCCTCACAGGGTTGGTCGAGACCCAGTACTTC. Its protein product is CASSLTGLVETQYF.

The V and J genes are TRBV9 and TRBJ2-2; D is ambiguous. V was clipped by 2 bases and J by 4 bases, with 18 bases between them. Per the germline V gene, CDR1 is SGDLS and CDR2 is YYNGEE. The CDR3 is 17 amino acids. The CDR3 nucleotides read TGTGCCAGCAGCGTGACCCCCCCAGGCCCGGTCACCGGGGAGCTGTTTTTT. As protein: CASSVTPPGPVTGELFF.

The rearrangement uses TRBV27 and TRBJ1-1; possible D gene TRBD1, 6 bases. Trimming took 5 bases from V and 1 from J, leaving 23 bases between them. This CDR3 spans 18 amino acids. Germline CDR1 is MNHEY and CDR2 is SMNVEV (reference sequence). The CDR3: CASSPLSTGKKRNTEAFF. In DNA, the CDR3 is TGTGCCAGCAGTCCTTTGAGCACAGGGAAAAAAAGGAACACTGAAGCTTTCTTT.

The chain employs TRBV6-4 and TRBJ2-1; TRBD2 agrees at 11 bases. This CDR3 has 15 amino acids. V was pared by 6 bases and J by 5 bases, with 6 bases of the junction left unmatched. Germline V gene data show CDR1 as MRHNA and CDR2 as SNTAGT. The CDR3 bases are TGTGCCAGCAGAAGACTAGCGGGGTCTGACAATGAGCAGTTCTTC. Residues: CASRRLAGSDNEQFF.

This chain joins TRBV14 and TRBJ2-7; 7 bases agree with TRBD1. The junction had 7 bases not matched to a gene; V was cut back by 0 bases and J by 2 bases. Germline CDR1 and CDR2: SGHDN and FVKESK. The CDR3 runs 16 residues. The CDR3 DNA sequence: TGTGCCAGCAGCCAAGATCTCGTTGACAGGGCCTACGAGCAGTACTTC. Translation: CASSQDLVDRAYEQYF.

The chain is built from TRBV15 and TRBJ2-5; weak D call: TRBD2 (7 bases). The V and J ends lost 1 base and 3 bases respectively, with 15 bases between them. The CDR3 has 16 residues. Germline V gene sequence: CDR1 LNHNV, CDR2 YYDKDF (reference sequence). The CDR3 loop is CATSRAWGGPKETQYF. The CDR3 region has the DNA TGTGCCACCAGCAGAGCCTGGGGGGGGCCGAAAGAGACCCAGTACTTC.

The genes are TRBV7-6 and TRBJ1-1; 10 nucleotides match TRBD1. Germline loops: CDR1 SGHVS, CDR2 FNYEAQ. This CDR3 region has 15 residues. After removal of 1 base from V and 3 bases from J, the junction contained 2 bases not matched to a gene. The CDR3 DNA follows: TGTGCCAGCAGCTTAGGACAGGGGGCGTACACTGAAGCTTTCTTT. Its translation is CASSLGQGAYTEAFF.

The CDR3 spells CASSLGTGGIADTQYF. The CDR3 nucleotides read TGTGCCAGCAGCTTGGGGACAGGGGGCATTGCAGATACGCAGTATTTT. The chain joins TRBV5-4 to TRBJ2-3; 11 positions match TRBD1. With 0 bases clipped from V and 4 bases from J, the junction kept 4 bases outside the gene matches. Germline V CDR1 and CDR2: SGHNT, YYREEE (reference sequence). This CDR3 is built from 16 residues.

Concerning this clone itself: Germline is not matched at one junction end, which may reflect a read error. CDR3 sequence: CAIGDASSEQFF. In DNA form, the CDR3 reads TGTGCCATCGGTGATGCGTCGAGTGAGCAGTTCTTC. The rearrangement joins TRBV10-3 to TRBJ2-1; D is undetermined. In germline, CDR1 is ENHRY, CDR2 SYGVKD. This CDR3 has 12 residues.

This chain links TRBV7-2 with TRBJ1-2; possibly TRBD1 for D (5 bases). The CDR3 loop spans 13 amino acids. The V gene's germline CDR1 is SGHTA and CDR2 FQGNSA. Trimming removed 5 bases from V and 6 bases from J, with 13 bases in between. The CDR3 is CASSPRTGDGYTF. The CDR3 bases are TGTGCCAGCAGCCCCCGCACAGGAGATGGCTACACCTTC.

This chain joins TRBV5-4 and TRBJ2-3, with 9 bases aligning to TRBD2. Germline lookup yields CDR1 SGHNT and CDR2 YYREEE (reference sequence). The junction had 5 bases not matched to a gene; V was cut back by 3 bases and J by 0 bases. The CDR3 is made up of 16 amino acids. Written as DNA, the CDR3 is TGTGCCAGCAGCTCCGGGACTAGCAGGAGCACAGATACGCAGTATTTT. Amino acids: CASSSGTSRSTDTQYF.

V and J are TRBV27 and TRBJ1-2; D ambiguous. The CDR3 loop spans 11 amino acids. The V end lost 6 bases, the J end lost 7 bases, and 9 bases lay between the germline ends. In germline, CDR1 is MNHEY, CDR2 SMNVEV (reference sequence). The CDR3 protein is CASSPGIGYTF. CDR3 sequence (DNA): TGTGCCAGCAGCCCCGGGATTGGCTACACCTTC.

This chain uses TRBV19 with TRBJ1-4; no clear D gene. The V and J ends lost 3 bases and 2 bases respectively, with 10 bases between them. Germline CDR1 LNHDA, CDR2 SQIVND (reference sequence). The CDR3 runs 15 residues. CDR3 region: CASSILGRTNEKLFF. The CDR3 DNA reads TGTGCCAGTAGTATTCTTGGGCGCACTAATGAAAAACTGTTTTTT.

The chain couples TRBV30 to TRBJ2-5; 11 bases agree with TRBD1. The DNA end is more similar to TRBJ2-7, so the J call may be wrong. Germline-derived CDR1 and CDR2 are GTSNPN and SVGIG (reference sequence). The CDR3 runs to 16 residues. The CDR3 DNA sequence: TGTGCCTGGAGTGTGCAACCGGGACAGGGGGCCTACGAGCAGTACTTC. Its protein is CAWSVQPGQGAYEQYF.

This sequence joins TRBV5-8 and TRBJ2-1, with D perhaps matching TRBD2 (6 bases). Germline CDR1 and CDR2: SGHTS and YDEGEE. This CDR3 spans 16 amino acids. Trimming shortened V by 0 bases and J by 0 bases, and 10 bases separated the two germline ends. CDR3 residues: CASSLGRVSSYNEQFF. CDR3 DNA sequence: TGTGCCAGCAGCTTGGGGAGGGTGAGCTCCTACAATGAGCAGTTCTTC.

V usage is TRBV10-2 and J usage is TRBJ1-3; D not resolved. V was shortened by 6 bases and J by 2 bases, with 5 bases between the two germline ends. The CDR3 is made up of 12 amino acids. Germline V CDR1 and CDR2: WSHSY, SAAADI. CDR3 bases: TGCGCCAGCAGGCAGGCTGGAAACACCATATATTTT. Its protein is CASRQAGNTIYF.

This chain links TRBV7-2 with TRBJ2-3; 11 nucleotides line up with TRBD2. Germline V lookup: CDR1 SGHTA, CDR2 FQGNSA. Trimming took 4 bases from V and 8 from J; bases not matched to a gene: 8. CDR3 length equals 15 residues. CDR3 sequence (DNA): TGTGCCAGCAGCTATAGCGGGGGGGGTCACCCTACGCAGTATTTT. Residues: CASSYSGGGHPTQYF.

The chain has TRBV28 and TRBJ1-5; 8 nucleotides match TRBD1. Trimming took 6 bases from V and 8 from J; bases not matched to a gene: 12. The CDR3 has 15 amino acids. The germline CDR1 and CDR2 sequences are MDHEN and SYDVKM. In DNA form, the CDR3 reads TGTGCCAGCAGCCCCGGGACAGGTAAAGAGGAGCCCCAGCATTTT. Its translation is CASSPGTGKEEPQHF.